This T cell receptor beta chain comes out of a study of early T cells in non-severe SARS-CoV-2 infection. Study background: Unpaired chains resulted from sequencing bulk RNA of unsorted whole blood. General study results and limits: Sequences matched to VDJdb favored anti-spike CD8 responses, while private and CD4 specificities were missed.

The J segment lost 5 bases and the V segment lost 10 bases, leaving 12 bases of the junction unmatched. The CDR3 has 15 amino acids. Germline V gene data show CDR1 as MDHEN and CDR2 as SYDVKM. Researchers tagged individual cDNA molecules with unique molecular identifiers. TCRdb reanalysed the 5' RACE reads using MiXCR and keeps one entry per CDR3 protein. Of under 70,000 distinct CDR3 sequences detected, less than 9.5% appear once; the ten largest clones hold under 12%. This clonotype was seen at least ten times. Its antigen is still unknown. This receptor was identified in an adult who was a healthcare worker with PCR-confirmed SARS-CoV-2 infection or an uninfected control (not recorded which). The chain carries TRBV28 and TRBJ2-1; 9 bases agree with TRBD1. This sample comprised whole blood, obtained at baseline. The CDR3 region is CAIRNPGQGNNEQFF. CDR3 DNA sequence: TGTGCCATCCGTAACCCGGGACAGGGCAACAATGAGCAGTTCTTC. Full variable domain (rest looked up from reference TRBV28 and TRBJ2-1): DVKVTQSSRYLVKRTGEKVFLECVQDMDHENMFWYRQDPGLGLRLIYFSYDVKMKEKGDIPEGYSVSREKKERFSLILESASTNQTSMYLCAIRNPGQGNNEQFFGPGTRLTVL.